Listed below are T cell receptor beta chains from one sample, sequenced in a study of cytotoxic CD8 clonotypes in ibrutinib-treated CLL. Some clones are missing from TCRdb's copy, which holds only in-frame ones; the method was immunoSEQ multiplex PCR. The table records just over 200,000 clones, more than 70% of them present only once. The source was PBMCs, collected after 12 months of ibrutinib treatment. All receptors derive from a human donor with chronic lymphocytic leukemia. Both conserved end residues are part of each CDR3. A D gene is named only where the DNA matches it firmly. Size values are once, few and many counts, or a class for expanded clones, and some rows have none.

clone_size,j_call,v_call,d_call,cdr3_aa,cdr3_nt
NA,TRBJ2-1,TRBV12-1,NA,CASSLGTGLNEQFF,TGTGCCAGCAGCTTGGGGACAGGACTTAATGAGCAGTTCTTC
NA,TRBJ2-6,TRBV10-3,TRBD1,CAISVGTGDSGANVLTF,TGTGCCATCAGTGTGGGGACAGGGGACTCTGGGGCCAACGTCCTGACTTTC
NA,TRBJ1-1,TRBV16,NA,CASSQVMDTEAFF,TGTGCCAGCAGCCAAGTTATGGACACTGAAGCTTTCTTT
once,TRBJ2-5,TRBV6-6,NA,CASSFQGQLETQYF,TGTGCCAGCAGTTTCCAAGGACAGTTGGAGACCCAGTACTTC
NA,TRBJ1-1,TRBV5-1,NA,CASSPTGTEAFF,TGCGCCAGCAGCCCGACAGGAACTGAAGCTTTCTTT
NA,TRBJ2-7,TRBV28,TRBD2,CASKREGYEQYF,TGTGCCAGCAAGCGGGAGGGCTACGAGCAGTACTTC
once,TRBJ2-3,TRBV5-1,NA,CASSLGQADTQYF,TGCGCCAGCAGCTTGGGACAGGCAGATACGCAGTATTTT
NA,TRBJ2-7,TRBV7-3,NA,CASSQGGMRSGEQYF,TGTGCCAGCAGCCAAGGAGGGATGCGGTCCGGGGAGCAGTACTTC
NA,TRBJ2-7,TRBV21-1,NA,CASSKGLTYEQYF,TGTGCCAGCAGCAAAGGGCTAACCTACGAGCAGTACTTC
once,TRBJ2-5,TRBV28,NA,CASGTQGGWETQYF,TGTGCCAGCGGAACACAGGGAGGTTGGGAGACCCAGTACTTC